This T cell receptor beta chain was identified during a study of monozygotic twins with inflammatory bowel disease. Study-level findings and limits: A reduction in TCRbeta diversity (inverse Simpson) was seen in IBD patients relative to healthy co-twins.

Germline values: CDR1 SGHRS, CDR2 YFSETQ. CDR3 length: 16 residues. A remark on this clonotype: What it recognizes is unknown.

TCRdb reprocessed the 5' RACE reads; each CDR3 protein has one entry and no DNA is given. In total, the table holds 150,000 or so distinct CDR3 sequences. Each donor supplied 2 to 2.5 ml of blood. The chain links TRBV5-1 to TRBJ2-2; TCRdb returns TRBD2, unconfirmable since there is no DNA. The TCR comes from a human donor with ulcerative colitis or Crohn's disease, or a healthy co-twin of an affected twin (not recorded which). The sequenced material came from blood. The chain's CDR3 is CASSLGPGGTTGELFF.